These 29 T cell receptor beta chains were all obtained from the same sample, sequenced in a study of blood T cell repertoires in COVID-19. The repertoire was sequenced with immunoSEQ multiplex PCR; TCRdb's copy has only in-frame clones and lacks some. Of 100,000 or so clones listed, roughly 78% were seen once; the top ten hold about 7%. Sequenced input: peripheral blood. The receptors originated from a man aged 50-60 years with active or convalescent COVID-19.

The rearrangement links TRBV5-1 to TRBJ1-5; TRBD1 matches at 7 bases. With 1 base clipped from V and 4 bases from J, the junction kept 5 bases outside the gene matches. Per germline, CDR1 SGHRS and CDR2 YFSETQ. The CDR3 runs 15 residues. CDR3 sequence: CASSLTGDPNQPQHF. The CDR3 DNA sequence: TGCGCCAGCAGCTTGACAGGGGACCCTAATCAGCCCCAGCATTTT.

The V call is TRBV2, the J call TRBJ2-1; D might be TRBD1 (6 bases). The CDR3 has 12 residues. Trimming took 2 bases from V and 15 from J, leaving 14 bases between them. Germline values: CDR1 SNHLY, CDR2 FYNNEI. The CDR3 here is CASSERQAKRFF. DNA for the CDR3: TGTGCCAGCAGTGAAAGACAGGCGAAGCGGTTCTTC.

This rearrangement joins TRBV9 to TRBJ1-1, with 9 bases aligning to TRBD1. The V and J ends lost 0 bases and 5 bases, in that order; junction bases with no gene match: 5. Germline CDR1 is SGDLS and CDR2 is YYNGEE. This CDR3 has 15 amino acids. This CDR3 is CASSVEPGQGTEAFF. DNA for the CDR3: TGTGCCAGCAGCGTAGAACCGGGACAGGGAACTGAAGCTTTCTTT.

The chain uses TRBV24-1 and TRBJ1-2, with D possibly TRBD1 on 5 matching bases. The CDR3 sequence is 14 residues long. The V end lost 4 bases, the J end lost 1 base, and 9 bases lay between the germline ends. The V gene's germline CDR1 is KGHDR and CDR2 SFDVKD. In DNA, the CDR3 is TGTGCCACCAGTGAGGACAACCGTAACTATGGCTACACCTTC. Amino acids: CATSEDNRNYGYTF.

The chain combines TRBV5-6 with TRBJ2-5; TRBD1 is a possible D gene (8 bases). CDR3 length: 13 residues. Trimming pared 3 bases from V and 12 bases from J, leaving 18 bases between. CDR1 SGHDT and CDR2 YYEEEE come from the germline V gene. CDR3 DNA sequence: TGTGCCAGCAGCTCCGGACAGGGCGGGGGAGAGTACTTC. Translating it yields CASSSGQGGGEYF.

About this clone: Other DNA sequences of this sample code for an identical CDR3. This sequence joins TRBV7-2 and TRBJ2-5; possible D gene TRBD1, 6 bases. V was shortened by 5 bases and J by 2 bases, with 9 bases between the two germline ends. The CDR3 has 13 residues. Germline CDR1 is SGHTA and CDR2 is FQGNSA. CDR3 residues: CASSRDRQETQYF. CDR3 in DNA: TGTGCCAGCAGCCGCGACAGGCAAGAGACCCAGTACTTC.

The rearrangement links TRBV5-1 to TRBJ2-4; D uncertain. V lost 0 bases and J 0 bases, leaving 7 bases between the germline ends. The CDR3 has 15 amino acids. CDR1 SGHRS and CDR2 YFSETQ come from the germline V gene. The CDR3 loop reads CASSLDSLAKNIQYF. The CDR3 DNA reads TGCGCCAGCAGCTTGGACAGCCTAGCCAAAAACATTCAGTACTTC.

This clone has a single count. J is TRBJ2-6 and V is TRBV2; the match to TRBD1 covers 7 bases. V gave up 4 bases and J gave up 2 bases; unmatched junction bases: 2. Germline-derived CDR1 and CDR2 are SNHLY and FYNNEI. The CDR3 is made up of 15 amino acids. The CDR3: CASSVGQAGANVLTF. The CDR3 coding sequence is TGTGCCAGCAGTGTCGGACAGGCTGGGGCCAACGTCCTGACTTTC. The full variable domain, with the rest looked up from reference TRBV2 and TRBJ2-6, is EPEVTQTPSHQVTQMGQEVILRCVPISNHLYFYWYRQILGQKVEFLVSFYNNEISEKSEIFDDQFSVERPDGSNFTLKIRSTKLEDSAMYFCASSVGQAGANVLTFGAGSRLTVL.

The chain is built from TRBV18 and TRBJ2-5; TRBD2 is a possible D gene (5 bases). V shed 5 bases and J shed 5 bases, with 6 bases lying between them. The germline V gene encodes CDR1 KGHSH and CDR2 LQKENI. CDR3 length: 11 residues. The DNA of the CDR3 is TGTGCCAGCTCATCGGGGGAGACCCAGTACTTC. Its translation: CASSSGETQYF. Full variable domain (remainder filled in from reference TRBV18 and TRBJ2-5): NAGVMQNPRHLVRRRGQEARLRCSPMKGHSHVYWYRQLPEEGLKFMVYLQKENIIDESGMPKERFSAEFPKEGPSILRIQQVVRGDSAAYFCASSSGETQYFGPGTRLLVL.

The rearrangement uses TRBV15 and TRBJ1-1, with 8 bases fitting TRBD1. Looked up from germline, CDR1 is LNHNV and CDR2 is YYDKDF (reference sequence). V lost 0 bases, J lost 4 bases, and 7 bases stayed unmatched. The CDR3 spans 16 residues. The CDR3 here is CATSRDLTGAGTEAFF. In DNA form, the CDR3 reads TGTGCCACCAGCAGAGATCTGACAGGGGCGGGCACTGAAGCTTTCTTT.

This clone has a single count. The V and J genes are TRBV5-8 and TRBJ1-2; 12 nucleotides match TRBD1. The CDR3 loop spans 17 amino acids. J gave up 1 base and V 5 bases, and 9 bases lay outside the gene matches. In germline, CDR1 is SGHTS, CDR2 YDEGEE. The CDR3 DNA reads as TGTGCCAGCAGTGTTCAGGGACAGGGGGCCCTTAACTATGGCTACACCTTC. Translating it yields CASSVQGQGALNYGYTF.

The V call is TRBV19, the J call TRBJ2-1; a possible D gene is TRBD1 (5 bases). Trimming took 1 base from V and 7 from J, leaving 11 bases between them. The CDR3 has 14 residues. Germline CDR1 LNHDA, CDR2 SQIVND (reference sequence). DNA for the CDR3: TGTGCCAGTAGTATAGTGGGGCGCAGTAATGAGCAGTTCTTC. It encodes CASSIVGRSNEQFF. Full variable domain (missing parts from reference TRBV19 and TRBJ2-1): DGGITQSPKYLFRKEGQNVTLSCEQNLNHDAMYWYRQDPGQGLRLIYYSQIVNDFQKGDIAEGYSVSREKKESFPLTVTSAQKNPTAFYLCASSIVGRSNEQFFGPGTRLTVL.

V and J are TRBV7-8 and TRBJ2-1, with a possible D match to TRBD2 (7 bases). V was cut by 2 bases and J by 8 bases, with 19 bases left in between. The germline gives CDR1 SGHVS, CDR2 FQNEAQ. The CDR3 is 16 amino acids. The CDR3 DNA reads TGTGCCAGCAGCTTACTCTCGGGGGGCCTCGGGGATGAGCAGTTCTTC. This gives the protein CASSLLSGGLGDEQFF.

This clone was seen only a few times. The CDR3 spells CASSKTSGETQYF. The CDR3, as DNA: TGTGCCAGCAGCAAGACTAGCGGGGAGACCCAGTACTTC. V gene TRBV7-7 combines with J gene TRBJ2-5; 10 bases are shared with TRBD2. From germline, CDR1 is SSHAT and CDR2 FNYEAQ (reference sequence). V lost 5 bases to trimming and J lost 5 bases; unmatched junction nucleotides: 2. The CDR3 length is 13 residues.

The chain couples TRBV7-2 to TRBJ1-2; D perhaps matches TRBD1 (5 bases). Trimming left V 5 bases short and J 2 bases short, with 15 bases between. Germline assignment: CDR1 SGHTA and CDR2 FQGNSA. There are 15 residues in the CDR3. The CDR3 region is CASSASRAANYGYTF. The CDR3 coding sequence is TGTGCCAGCAGCGCATCCAGGGCAGCGAACTATGGCTACACCTTC.

A single count supports this clone. The chain employs TRBV3-1 (or the pseudogene TRBV3-2) and TRBJ1-6; D is uncertain. V lost 0 bases, J lost 11 bases, and 17 bases lay in between. Germline CDR1 and CDR2: LGHDT and YNNKEL (reference sequence). The CDR3 runs 16 residues. The CDR3 sequence: CASSQDRDGAGAPLHF. The DNA for the CDR3 is TGTGCCAGCAGCCAAGATCGTGACGGCGCCGGGGCACCCCTCCACTTT.

This clone occurred a few times. The genes are TRBV7-2 and TRBJ2-7, with a weak D call TRBD1 (5 bases). V lost 2 bases and J lost 4, with 15 bases in between. This CDR3 spans 15 amino acids. Germline CDR1 and CDR2: SGHTA and FQGNSA. CDR3 loop: CASSLSTGGSYEQYF. The CDR3 DNA reads as TGTGCCAGCAGCTTAAGTACAGGCGGCTCTTACGAGCAGTACTTC. Filled out from reference TRBV7-2 and TRBJ2-7, the complete variable domain reads GAGVSQSPSNKVTEKGKDVELRCDPISGHTALYWYRQSLGQGLEFLIYFQGNSAPDKSGLPSDRFSAERTGGSVSTLTIQRTQQEDSAVYLCASSLSTGGSYEQYFGPGTRLTVT.

This clone was counted between two and nine times. The chain combines TRBV6-1 with TRBJ1-5, with 9 bases that match TRBD1. This CDR3 comprises 15 residues. The V gene's germline CDR1 is MNHNS and CDR2 SASEGT. After removal of 3 bases from V and 6 bases from J, the junction contained 6 bases not matched to a gene. This CDR3 reads CASSEGTGKTQPQHF. CDR3 sequence (DNA): TGTGCCAGCAGTGAGGGGACAGGGAAAACTCAGCCCCAGCATTTT.

This clone has a handful of counts. The chain carries TRBV10-1 and TRBJ1-1; 7 positions match TRBD1. Germline CDR1 is WNHNN and CDR2 is SYGVQD (reference sequence). After removal of 3 bases from V and 8 bases from J, the junction contained 6 bases not matched to a gene. This CDR3 has 13 amino acids. The CDR3 DNA follows: TGCGCCAGCAGTGATGGGCAGGGGGAGGAAGCTTTCTTT. Translating gives CASSDGQGEEAFF.

This chain joins TRBV12-3 or TRBV12-4 and TRBJ1-6; D unclear. The CDR3 consists of 12 residues. Trimming took off 7 bases at V and 6 bases at J, with 7 bases between the two ends. CDR3 DNA sequence: TGTGCCAGCAATTCGGGTAATTCACCCCTCCACTTT. It specifies CASNSGNSPLHF.

The rearrangement uses TRBV27 and TRBJ1-5, with 9 bases fitting TRBD1. Germline V gene sequence: CDR1 MNHEY, CDR2 SMNVEV (reference sequence). V shed 4 bases and J 1 base; nucleotides not matched to a gene: 2. This CDR3 comprises 15 residues. CDR3 loop: CASSSGTGSNQPQHF. DNA for the CDR3: TGTGCCAGCAGTTCCGGGACAGGGAGCAATCAGCCCCAGCATTTT.

The chain combines TRBV3-1 (or the pseudogene TRBV3-2) with TRBJ1-3; 11 bases map to TRBD1. The CDR3 runs to 15 residues. J gave up 2 bases and V 4 bases, and 1 base lay outside the gene matches. The germline V gene encodes CDR1 LGHDT and CDR2 YNNKEL (reference sequence). CDR3 DNA sequence: TGTGCCAGCAGCCTGGGACAGGGGGCTGGAAACACCATATATTTT. This encodes CASSLGQGAGNTIYF.

This clone showed up just once. V is TRBV3-1 (or the pseudogene TRBV3-2) and J is TRBJ1-6; D perhaps matches TRBD1 (6 bases). The ends were cut back, 4 bases at V and 7 bases at J, with 11 bases in the middle. CDR3 length equals 14 residues. Germline CDR1 reads LGHDT; CDR2 reads YNNKEL (reference sequence). The CDR3 DNA reads TGTGCCAGCAGCCCGGGACAAGGGAATTCACCCCTCCACTTT. This codes for CASSPGQGNSPLHF.

CDR3 sequence (DNA): TGTGCCAGTCACAACCCGGGACTAGCGGTCACGGAGCAGTACGTC. This gives the protein CASHNPGLAVTEQYV. The chain employs TRBV6-5 and TRBJ2-7, with 11 bases lining up with TRBD2. The CDR3 runs 15 residues. The junction had 14 bases not matched to a gene; V was cut back by 9 bases and J by 7 bases. Germline values: CDR1 MNHEY, CDR2 SVGAGI.

The chain recombines TRBV6-5 with TRBJ1-5; maybe TRBD1 (5 bases). The germline gives CDR1 MNHEY, CDR2 SVGAGI. There are 13 residues in the CDR3. Trimming removed 6 bases from V and 7 bases from J, with 13 bases in between. CDR3 in amino acids: CASRPTGRQPQHF. The CDR3 nucleotides read TGTGCCAGCAGGCCTACAGGTCGACAGCCCCAGCATTTT.

V is TRBV29-1 and J is TRBJ1-1, with no clear D. Trimming removed 8 bases at V and 1 base at J, with 14 bases between. The CDR3 consists of 13 residues. CDR1 SQVTM and CDR2 ANQGSEA come from the germline V gene. CDR3 in amino acids: CSTGVAENTEAFF. CDR3 bases: TGCAGCACCGGCGTGGCTGAGAACACTGAAGCTTTCTTT.

The chain combines TRBV24-1 with TRBJ2-3; possibly TRBD1 for D (5 bases). The CDR3 sequence is 15 residues long. V lost 4 bases to trimming and J lost 0 bases, with 10 bases between them. The V gene's germline CDR1 is KGHDR and CDR2 SFDVKD. The CDR3 spells CATSERTYSTDTQYF. CDR3 nucleotide sequence: TGTGCCACCAGTGAAAGGACATATAGCACAGATACGCAGTATTTT.

The chain uses TRBV5-6 and TRBJ1-1; 10 bases align to TRBD1. Trimming at V came to 0 bases and at J to 0 bases, leaving 5 bases not matched to a gene. The germline CDR1 and CDR2 sequences are SGHDT and YYEEEE. The CDR3 spans 17 residues. The CDR3 is CASSLALGQGMNTEAFF. Here the CDR3 DNA reads TGTGCCAGCAGCTTGGCCCTGGGACAGGGGATGAACACTGAAGCTTTCTTT.

In nucleotides, the CDR3 is TGCGCCAACCTACGGGGGGCTTATGGCTACACCTTC. Amino acid sequence: CANLRGAYGYTF. V usage is TRBV23-1 and J usage is TRBJ1-2, with a weak D call TRBD1 (6 bases). TRBV23-1 is given ORF status, its function remaining uncertain. With 10 bases removed from V and 5 bases from J, the gap between germline ends came to 14 bases. CDR3 length: 12 amino acids.